The T cell receptor beta chain described here comes from a study of vaccination and CD4 T cells after COVID-19. The germline V gene encodes CDR1 MNHNS and CDR2 SASEGT. The CDR3 is made up of 14 amino acids. V lost 5 bases and J lost 5; bases outside the gene matches: 6. Sequencing of cultured CD4+ T cell DNA used the Oncomine TCR Beta short-read assay. Each CDR3 protein is one row after TCRdb ran MiXCR on the PCR reads. The sample includes about 12,000 distinct CDR3 sequences, around three fifths seen only once; the top ten take approximately 11%. A note on this clonotype: Its cognate antigen is unknown.

Stated treatment: roughly ten-day PBMC culture with coronavirus spike peptide pools or control peptides (ViraFEST assay). ViraFEST stimulated the growth of antigen-specific T cells using peptide pools and subsequently profiled their TCRs by sequencing. The chain has TRBV6-1 and TRBJ1-5, with 7 bases lining up with TRBD1. The sequenced sample was CD4+ T cells from blood, cultured in vitro. The TCR was taken from a human donor who had recovered from COVID-19. CDR3 sequence reads: CASSPGTEHQPQHF. The CDR3 DNA reads as TGTGCCAGCAGTCCCGGGACAGAGCATCAGCCCCAGCATTTT.